Following are 4 T cell receptor beta chains from one sample sequenced in a study of cytomegalovirus exposure and HLA in healthy donors. PCR amplification relied on 60 Vbeta primers (plus 13 Jbeta primers). The assay was immunoSEQ multiplex PCR, and TCRdb's table has in-frame clones only and misses some. The sample has roughly 80,000 clones; roughly 80% are singletons. The specimen was PBMCs. The receptors here all came from a woman aged 30 to 39 in good health and CMV-seronegative.

The chain employs TRBV30 and TRBJ1-3; D uncertain. The germline gives CDR1 GTSNPN, CDR2 SVGIG (reference sequence). V was shortened by 0 bases and J by 4 bases, with 4 bases between the two germline ends. This CDR3 has 12 residues. CDR3 loop: CAWSVEGNTIYF. The DNA of the CDR3 is TGTGCCTGGAGTGTGGAGGGAAACACCATATATTTT.

The chain joins TRBV10-1 to TRBJ1-1; D is possibly TRBD1 (6 bases). Trimming stripped 6 bases from V and 1 base from J, with 6 bases between. This CDR3 comprises 12 residues. Germline CDR1 is WNHNN and CDR2 is SYGVQD (reference sequence). Here the CDR3 reads CASSRGNTEAFF. Written as DNA, the CDR3 is TGCGCCAGCAGCAGGGGGAACACTGAAGCTTTCTTT.

This clone appeared once. The rearrangement uses TRBV5-1 and TRBJ2-1; D is unresolved. Germline CDR1 SGHRS, CDR2 YFSETQ. The V gene lost 4 bases and the J gene lost 0 bases, with 11 bases spanning the gap. The CDR3 sequence is 15 residues long. The CDR3 bases are TGCGCCAGCAGCCGTACTCCGAGCTCCTACAATGAGCAGTTCTTC. It specifies CASSRTPSSYNEQFF.

The rearrangement joins TRBV19 to TRBJ1-1; a possible D gene is TRBD1 (6 bases). The germline CDR1 and CDR2 sequences are LNHDA and SQIVND (reference sequence). This CDR3 comprises 11 residues. The germline V and J ends were trimmed by 10 bases and 12 bases, with 18 bases remaining between them. CDR3 loop: CATNLQGWSFF. CDR3 DNA sequence: TGTGCCACCAACCTACAGGGTTGGTCTTTCTTT.